Detailed here is one T cell receptor beta chain. Per the original methods: Amplification of reference gene primers provided the estimated nucleated cell counts. This table comes from immunoSEQ multiplex PCR, and its TCRdb copy is limited to in-frame clones, with some not included. V, J and clone size reflect that table, while D and trimming were determined from the DNA. Of tens of thousands of clones detected, about 88% appear once; the ten largest clones hold around 35%. The record originates from a study of blood T cell repertoires in COVID-19. Study as a whole: Acute and convalescent COVID-19 specimens originated in the United States, Italy and Spain.

V was clipped by 7 bases and J by 5 bases; unmatched bases: 19. CDR3 length: 17 residues. The germline CDR1 and CDR2 sequences are MDHEN and SYDVKM. The material sequenced was peripheral blood. The origin of this receptor is a man between 70 and 80 years old with active COVID-19. This rearrangement joins TRBV28 to TRBJ2-5, with TRBD1 matching over 7 bases. CDR3 sequence reads: CASNSLTQGNGAETQYF. The CDR3 nucleotides read TGTGCCAGCAATTCACTTACACAGGGGAATGGAGCGGAGACCCAGTACTTC.